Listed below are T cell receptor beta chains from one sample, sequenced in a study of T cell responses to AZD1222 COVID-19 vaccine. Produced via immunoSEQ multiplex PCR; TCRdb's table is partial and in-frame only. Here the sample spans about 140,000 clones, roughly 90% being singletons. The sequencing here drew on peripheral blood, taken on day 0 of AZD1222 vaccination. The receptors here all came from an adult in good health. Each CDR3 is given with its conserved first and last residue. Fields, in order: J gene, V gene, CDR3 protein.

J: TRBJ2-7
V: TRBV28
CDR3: CASRMGVAGGYEQYF

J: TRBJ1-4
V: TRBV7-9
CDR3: CASSSRGGSEKLFF

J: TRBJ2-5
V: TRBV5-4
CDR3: CASTSLAGEGETQYF

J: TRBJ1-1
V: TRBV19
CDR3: CASSIDSGRYTEAFF

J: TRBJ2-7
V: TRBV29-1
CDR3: CSVVRGGSYEQYF

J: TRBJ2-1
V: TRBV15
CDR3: CATSIQTSGGHRNEQFF

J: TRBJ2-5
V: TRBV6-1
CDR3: CASSDAGARETQYF

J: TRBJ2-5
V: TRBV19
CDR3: CASSISLVHETQYF

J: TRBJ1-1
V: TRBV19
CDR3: CASSLFGRTEAFF

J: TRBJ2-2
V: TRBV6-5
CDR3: CASRLAGGPTGELFF

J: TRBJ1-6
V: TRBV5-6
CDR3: CASSLKREIIRGSPLHF

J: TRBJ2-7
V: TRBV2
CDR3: CASSESSRRGYPGEQYF

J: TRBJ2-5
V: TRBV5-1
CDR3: CASSLGAWETQYF

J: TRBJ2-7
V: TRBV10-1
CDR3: CASIQTGGLEQYF

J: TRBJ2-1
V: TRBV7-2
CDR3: CASSLAPGLLSYNEQFF

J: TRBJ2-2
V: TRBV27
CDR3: CASSLANTGELFF

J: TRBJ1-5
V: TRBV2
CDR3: CASTDRVLQPQHF

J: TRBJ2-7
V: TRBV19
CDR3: CASRLFRRDSYEQYF

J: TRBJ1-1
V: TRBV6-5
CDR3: CASREGPYTEAFF

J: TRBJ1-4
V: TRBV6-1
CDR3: CASSEGVVREKLFF

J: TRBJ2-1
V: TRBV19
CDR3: CASSPRLYNEQFF

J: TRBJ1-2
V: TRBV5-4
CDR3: CASSFRDTGNGYTF

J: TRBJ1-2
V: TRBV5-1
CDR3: CASSFGNYGYTF

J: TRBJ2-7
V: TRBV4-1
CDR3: CASSWTSGDYEQYF

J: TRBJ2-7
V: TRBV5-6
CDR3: CASSLELGPIEQYF

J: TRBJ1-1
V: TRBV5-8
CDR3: CASSLEGAHTEAFF

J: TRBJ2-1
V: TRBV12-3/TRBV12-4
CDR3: CASSLSSGNEQFF

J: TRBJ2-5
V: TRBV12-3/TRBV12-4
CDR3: CASSLNGVGRYF

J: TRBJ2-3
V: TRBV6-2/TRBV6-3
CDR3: CASSRRLAGGPGTDTQYF

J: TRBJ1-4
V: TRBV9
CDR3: CASSEGIGREKLFF

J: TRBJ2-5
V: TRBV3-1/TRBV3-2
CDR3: CASSQGGREETQYF

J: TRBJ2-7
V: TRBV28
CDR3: CASSAGTGRYEQYF

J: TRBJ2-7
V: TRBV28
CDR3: CASSSGTSYEQYF